This T cell receptor beta chain was recovered during a study of cytomegalovirus exposure and HLA in healthy donors. The study, taken as a whole, reports: Published work reported that the classifier diagnosed cytomegalovirus status with high specificity and sensitivity. The study recorded 160 or so TCR beta chains that were cytomegalovirus-associated. For most TCR sequences rarity was the rule, although some public TCRs occurred in many donors. According to a later analysis, TCR clusters from the first cohort tended to co-occur in the 120 or so validation repertoires.

As regards this clone: Its antigen is undetermined.

The assay was immunoSEQ multiplex PCR, and TCRdb's table has in-frame clones only and misses some. Found here are about 110,000 clones, approximately 96% of them singletons; the top ten hold around 0.65%. Sequenced input: PBMCs. The clonotype originates from a woman between 18 and 29 years old in good health and CMV-seronegative.

The CDR3 bases are TGTGCCAGCAGTGTCGTGGCGGGGGGCACAGATACGCAGTATTTT. It translates to CASSVVAGGTDTQYF. This chain links TRBV6-4 with TRBJ2-3; 7 nucleotides agree with TRBD2. With V trimmed by 4 bases and J by 1 base, 5 bases remained unmatched. Per germline, CDR1 MRHNA and CDR2 SNTAGT. This CDR3 has 15 residues.